Each of the 17 T cell receptor beta chains below was sequenced from the same sample in a study of CD4 T cells in relation to SARS-CoV-2 and coronaviruses. Unexposed donor CD4+ T cells date from about 2010-2019, before the COVID-19 pandemic. Data came from immunoSEQ multiplex PCR; TCRdb stores just in-frame clones and leaves some out. Among 60,000 to 75,000 clones, more than 80% were seen once, and the ten largest hold approximately 0.25%. Sequencing input: naive CD4+ T cells from PBMCs. Subset specified: naive CD4+ T cells isolated by negative enrichment. These receptors were obtained from a human donor in good health.

The chain uses TRBV9 and TRBJ1-3; D remains ambiguous. The CDR3 runs 16 residues. CDR1 is SGDLS and CDR2 is YYNGEE in the germline V gene. The ends were cut back, 0 bases at V and 1 base at J, with 11 bases in the middle. CDR3 loop: CASSVELRGSGNTIYF. For the CDR3, the DNA is TGTGCCAGCAGCGTAGAACTTCGAGGGTCTGGAAACACCATATATTTT.

The rearrangement joins TRBV11-2 to TRBJ1-6; D uncertain. V dropped 5 bases and J dropped 2 bases, with 10 bases sitting between them. Germline values: CDR1 SGHAT, CDR2 FQNNGV. The CDR3 has 15 amino acids. The CDR3: CASSPSTTYNSPLHF. CDR3 bases: TGTGCCAGCAGCCCCTCGACGACCTATAATTCACCCCTCCACTTT.

As to this clone: One end of the junction fails to match germline, which may point to a read error. The V call is TRBV3-1 (or the pseudogene TRBV3-2), the J call TRBJ2-7; 11 nucleotides agree with TRBD1. The CDR3 is made up of 12 amino acids. CDR1 is LGHDT, CDR2 YNNKEL, per germline (reference sequence). This chain's CDR3 is CASSQAGQGALF. CDR3 nucleotide sequence: TGTGCCAGCAGCCAAGCAGGACAGGGGGCGCTCTTC.

This sequence joins TRBV2 and TRBJ1-5, with a weak D call TRBD1 (6 bases). The V gene lost 7 bases and the J gene lost 2 bases, with 18 bases spanning the gap. CDR1 and CDR2 (germline): SNHLY, FYNNEI. This CDR3 contains 16 residues. The CDR3 protein is CASKSAPRQGNQPQHF. Written as DNA, the CDR3 is TGTGCCAGCAAATCAGCTCCGCGACAGGGCAATCAGCCCCAGCATTTT.

CDR3 DNA sequence: TGTGCCAGCAGTCTACGACAGGGGCAGCAGCCCCAGCATTTT. This gives the protein CASSLRQGQQPQHF. V and J are TRBV6-5 and TRBJ1-5; TRBD1 agrees at 8 bases. This CDR3 spans 14 amino acids. In germline, CDR1 is MNHEY, CDR2 SVGAGI. V shed 5 bases and J 7 bases; nucleotides not matched to a gene: 7.

CDR3 sequence: CASSPGVAGELFF. The CDR3 region has the DNA TGCGCCAGCAGCCCAGGGGTGGCCGGGGAGCTGTTTTTT. V is TRBV5-1 and J is TRBJ2-2, with a possible D match to TRBD1 (6 bases). The CDR3 has 13 amino acids. The V gene lost 4 bases and the J gene lost 6 bases, with 10 bases spanning the gap. The germline V gene encodes CDR1 SGHRS and CDR2 YFSETQ.

J is TRBJ1-6 and V is TRBV5-1, with D perhaps TRBD1 (5 bases). V was pared by 0 bases and J by 0 bases, with 7 bases between. The CDR3 runs 16 residues. Germline values: CDR1 SGHRS, CDR2 YFSETQ. The CDR3: CASSLAGSSYNSPLHF. As DNA, the CDR3 is TGCGCCAGCAGCTTGGCAGGGAGCTCCTATAATTCACCCCTCCACTTT.

The table lists this clone with a few counts. The CDR3 region is CANKRNTEAFF. In DNA, the CDR3 is TGTGCCAACAAAAGAAACACTGAAGCTTTCTTT. This sequence joins TRBV2 and TRBJ1-1, with D hard to call. The CDR3 runs 11 residues. The V end was cut by 10 bases, the J end by 2 bases, with 8 bases between. Germline V gene data show CDR1 as SNHLY and CDR2 as FYNNEI. The full variable domain, completed using reference TRBV2 and TRBJ1-1, is EPEVTQTPSHQVTQMGQEVILRCVPISNHLYFYWYRQILGQKVEFLVSFYNNEISEKSEIFDDQFSVERPDGSNFTLKIRSTKLEDSAMYFCANKRNTEAFFGQGTRLTVV.

The J gene is TRBJ1-1, the V gene TRBV11-2; D is perhaps TRBD1 (5 bases). With 2 bases removed from V and 1 base from J, the gap between germline ends came to 11 bases. Looked up from germline, CDR1 is SGHAT and CDR2 is FQNNGV. The CDR3 loop spans 15 amino acids. The CDR3 DNA is TGTGCCAGCAGCTTACATGGAGGGGCGAACACTGAAGCTTTCTTT. Translated: CASSLHGGANTEAFF.

With regard to this clone: The identical CDR3 is also encoded by other nucleotide sequences in the sample. The rearrangement links TRBV5-1 to TRBJ1-1; 8 bases agree with TRBD1. V dropped 2 bases and J dropped 0; count of bases not matched to a gene: 3. Per the germline V gene, CDR1 is SGHRS and CDR2 is YFSETQ. There are 15 residues in the CDR3. Written as DNA, the CDR3 is TGCGCCAGCAGCTTAACAGGGGGGATGAACACTGAAGCTTTCTTT. Protein sequence: CASSLTGGMNTEAFF.

The chain employs TRBV5-1 and TRBJ2-1, with TRBD2 identical over 11 bases. CDR3 length: 16 residues. Germline CDR1 SGHRS, CDR2 YFSETQ. Trimming took 0 bases from V and 7 from J; bases not matched to a gene: 6. The CDR3: CASSLATSGSGNEQFF. For the CDR3, the DNA is TGCGCCAGCAGCTTGGCTACTAGCGGGAGTGGAAATGAGCAGTTCTTC.

The chain uses TRBV5-1 and TRBJ1-5; no definite D call. This CDR3 comprises 15 residues. CDR1 and CDR2 from the germline V gene are SGHRS and YFSETQ. V lost 0 bases and J lost 7, with 14 bases in between. CDR3 nucleotide sequence: TGCGCCAGCAGCTTGGGAGAAGGTGGCGTCCAGCCCCAGCATTTT. Its protein product is CASSLGEGGVQPQHF.

The chain is built from TRBV11-3 and TRBJ2-2; D is possibly TRBD2 (6 bases). The ends were cut back, 1 base at V and 12 bases at J, with 12 bases in the middle. Per germline, CDR1 SGHNT and CDR2 YENEEA. CDR3 size: 13 residues. CDR3 coding DNA: TGTGCCAGCAGCTTAGGGGAGGAGGACCAGCTGTTTTTT. Translation gives CASSLGEEDQLFF.

The chain uses TRBV12-3 or TRBV12-4 and TRBJ1-5; D is unclear. The CDR3 length is 13 residues. The V gene lost 3 bases and the J gene lost 7 bases, with 10 bases spanning the gap. In DNA, the CDR3 is TGTGCCAGCAGTTTGCGGGGTTGGCAGCCCCAGCATTTT. Protein product: CASSLRGWQPQHF.

CDR3 in amino acids: CSAGQSSKETQYF. The CDR3 coding sequence is TGCAGCGCGGGACAGTCCTCCAAGGAGACCCAGTACTTC. This chain joins TRBV29-1 and TRBJ2-5, with 7 bases that match TRBD1. Losses at the gene ends were 7 bases for V and 5 bases for J; bases not matched to a gene: 10. This CDR3 region has 13 residues. The germline gives CDR1 SQVTM, CDR2 ANQGSEA.

The V gene is TRBV6-1, the J gene TRBJ1-1; 10 nucleotides line up with TRBD1. V trimming: 6 bases; J trimming: 7 bases; junction bases outside the gene matches: 14. CDR1 is MNHNS and CDR2 is SASEGT in the germline V gene. This CDR3 comprises 16 residues. CDR3 nucleotide sequence: TGTGCCAGCAGAGAACTCGGACAGGGGGGTTTGGTTGAAGCTTTCTTT. It encodes CASRELGQGGLVEAFF.

The V gene is TRBV5-1, the J gene TRBJ1-4; 8 bases line up with TRBD1. V trimming: 0 bases; J trimming: 8 bases; junction bases outside the gene matches: 3. CDR3 size: 14 residues. Per germline, CDR1 SGHRS and CDR2 YFSETQ. CDR3 residues: CASSLAGGEEKLFF. The CDR3 DNA sequence: TGCGCCAGCAGCTTGGCAGGGGGCGAGGAAAAACTGTTTTTT.